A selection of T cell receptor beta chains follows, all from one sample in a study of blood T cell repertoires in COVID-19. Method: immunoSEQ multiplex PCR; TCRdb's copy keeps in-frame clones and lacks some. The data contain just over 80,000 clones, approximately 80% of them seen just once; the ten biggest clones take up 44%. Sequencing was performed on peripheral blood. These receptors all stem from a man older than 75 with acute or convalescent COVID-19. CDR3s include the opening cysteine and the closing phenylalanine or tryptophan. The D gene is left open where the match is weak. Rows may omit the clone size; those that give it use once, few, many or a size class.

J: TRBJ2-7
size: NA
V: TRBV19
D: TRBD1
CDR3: CASSIGTGGRSYEQYF
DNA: TGTGCCAGTAGTATTGGTACAGGGGGAAGATCCTACGAGCAGTACTTC

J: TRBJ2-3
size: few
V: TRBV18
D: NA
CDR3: CASSPQQGAQYF
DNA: TGTGCCAGCTCACCACAACAAGGGGCGCAGTATTTT

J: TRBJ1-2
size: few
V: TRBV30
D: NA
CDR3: CAGQVDSPGYTF
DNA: TGTGCCGGCCAGGTTGACAGTCCCGGCTACACCTTC

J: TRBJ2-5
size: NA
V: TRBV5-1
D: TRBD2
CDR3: CASSLPRASGYQETQYF
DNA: TGCGCCAGCAGCCTACCAAGGGCTAGCGGATACCAAGAGACCCAGTACTTC

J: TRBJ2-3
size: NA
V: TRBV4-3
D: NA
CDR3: CASSQGFLSGTDTQYF
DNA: TGCGCCAGCAGCCAAGGTTTCCTCAGTGGCACAGATACGCAGTATTTT

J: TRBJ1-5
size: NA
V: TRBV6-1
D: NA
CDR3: CASSESGGGQPQHF
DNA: TGTGCCAGCAGTGAGTCCGGGGGAGGACAGCCCCAGCATTTT

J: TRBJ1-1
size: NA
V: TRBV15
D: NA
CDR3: CATSREVGRGNTEAFF
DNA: TGTGCCACCAGCAGAGAGGTAGGCAGGGGGAACACTGAAGCTTTCTTT

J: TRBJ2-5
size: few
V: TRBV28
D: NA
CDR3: CASSSLLAGQILQETQYF
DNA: TGTGCCAGCAGTTCCCTTTTGGCCGGACAGATACTCCAAGAGACCCAGTACTTC

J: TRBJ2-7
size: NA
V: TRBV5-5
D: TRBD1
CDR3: CASTPGQGVYEQYF
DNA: TGTGCCAGCACCCCGGGACAGGGTGTATACGAGCAGTACTTC

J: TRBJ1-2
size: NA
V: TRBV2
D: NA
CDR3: CASSEASFGMGFYGYTF
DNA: TGTGCCAGCAGTGAAGCTTCGTTTGGAATGGGCTTCTATGGCTACACCTTC

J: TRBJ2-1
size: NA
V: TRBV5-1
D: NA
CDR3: CASSLGTISYNEQFF
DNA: TGCGCCAGCAGCTTAGGGACAATTTCCTACAATGAGCAGTTCTTC

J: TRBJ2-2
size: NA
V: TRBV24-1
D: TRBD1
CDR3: CATSGTANTGELFF
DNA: TGTGCCACCAGCGGGACAGCTAACACCGGGGAGCTGTTTTTT

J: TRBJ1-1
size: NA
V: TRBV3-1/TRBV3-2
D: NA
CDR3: CASSQVGTEAFF
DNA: TGTGCCAGCAGCCAAGTCGGGACTGAAGCTTTCTTT

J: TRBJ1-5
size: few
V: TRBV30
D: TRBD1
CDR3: CAWDTGANQPQHF
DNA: TGTGCCTGGGATACAGGGGCAAATCAGCCCCAGCATTTT

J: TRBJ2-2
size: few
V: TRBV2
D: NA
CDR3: CASTRDTTGELFF
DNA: TGTGCCAGCACAAGGGACACCACCGGGGAGCTGTTTTTT

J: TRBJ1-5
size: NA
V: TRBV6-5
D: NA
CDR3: CASRSRGNQPQHF
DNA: TGTGCCAGCAGGTCCCGGGGCAATCAGCCCCAGCATTTT

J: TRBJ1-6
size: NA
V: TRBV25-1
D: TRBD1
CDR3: CASTGQVWSPLHF
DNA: TGTGCCAGCACCGGACAGGTCTGGTCACCCCTCCACTTT

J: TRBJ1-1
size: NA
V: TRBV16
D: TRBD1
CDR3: CASSYRGNTEAFF
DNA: TGTGCCAGCAGCTACAGGGGGAACACTGAAGCTTTCTTT

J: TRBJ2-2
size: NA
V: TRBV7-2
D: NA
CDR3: CASRGQGRRELFF
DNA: TGTGCCAGCAGGGGGCAGGGGCGGCGGGAGCTGTTTTTT

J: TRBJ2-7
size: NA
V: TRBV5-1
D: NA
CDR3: CASSLVAGATYEQYF
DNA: TGCGCCAGCAGCTTGGTGGCAGGGGCGACTTACGAGCAGTACTTC

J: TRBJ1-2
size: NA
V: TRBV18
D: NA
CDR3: CASSPPRAPYGYTF
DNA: TGTGCCAGCTCACCACCCAGGGCCCCTTATGGCTACACCTTC

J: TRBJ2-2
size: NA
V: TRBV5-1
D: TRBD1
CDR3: CASSLDAAGGIFNTGELFF
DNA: TGCGCCAGCAGCTTGGACGCGGCAGGGGGCATTTTCAACACCGGGGAGCTGTTTTTT

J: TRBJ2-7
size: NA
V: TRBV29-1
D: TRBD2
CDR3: CSVAQGGLEQYF
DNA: TGCAGCGTTGCGCAGGGAGGGCTCGAGCAGTACTTC

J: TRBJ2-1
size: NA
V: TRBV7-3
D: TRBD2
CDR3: CASSPQPGLAGSSGNEQFF
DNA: TGTGCCAGCAGCCCGCAGCCGGGACTAGCGGGATCGTCAGGCAATGAGCAGTTCTTC

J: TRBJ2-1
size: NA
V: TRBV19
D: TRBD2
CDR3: CASSIWASGRRIDEQFF
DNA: TGTGCCAGTAGTATATGGGCTAGCGGGAGGAGGATCGATGAGCAGTTCTTC

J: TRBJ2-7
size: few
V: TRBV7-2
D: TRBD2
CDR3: CASSLGLAGGEQYF
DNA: TGTGCCAGCAGCTTAGGACTAGCGGGAGGCGAGCAGTACTTC

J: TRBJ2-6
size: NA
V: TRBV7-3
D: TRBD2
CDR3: CASSPGGIGANVLTF
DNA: TGTGCCAGCAGCCCCGGGGGGATTGGGGCCAACGTCCTGACTTTC

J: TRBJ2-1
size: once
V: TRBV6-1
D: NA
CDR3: CASSEIWSTEQFF
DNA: TGTGCCAGCAGTGAAATCTGGAGTACTGAGCAGTTCTTC

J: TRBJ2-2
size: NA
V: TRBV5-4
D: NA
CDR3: CASSLGEANTGELFF
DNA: TGTGCCAGCAGCTTGGGGGAGGCGAACACCGGGGAGCTGTTTTTT

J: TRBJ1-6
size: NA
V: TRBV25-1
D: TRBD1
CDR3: CASRTGYSPLHF
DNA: TGTGCCAGCCGGACAGGGTATTCACCCCTCCACTTT

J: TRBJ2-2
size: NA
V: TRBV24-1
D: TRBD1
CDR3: CATRGQGATGELFF
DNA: TGTGCCACCAGAGGGCAGGGGGCTACCGGGGAGCTGTTTTTT